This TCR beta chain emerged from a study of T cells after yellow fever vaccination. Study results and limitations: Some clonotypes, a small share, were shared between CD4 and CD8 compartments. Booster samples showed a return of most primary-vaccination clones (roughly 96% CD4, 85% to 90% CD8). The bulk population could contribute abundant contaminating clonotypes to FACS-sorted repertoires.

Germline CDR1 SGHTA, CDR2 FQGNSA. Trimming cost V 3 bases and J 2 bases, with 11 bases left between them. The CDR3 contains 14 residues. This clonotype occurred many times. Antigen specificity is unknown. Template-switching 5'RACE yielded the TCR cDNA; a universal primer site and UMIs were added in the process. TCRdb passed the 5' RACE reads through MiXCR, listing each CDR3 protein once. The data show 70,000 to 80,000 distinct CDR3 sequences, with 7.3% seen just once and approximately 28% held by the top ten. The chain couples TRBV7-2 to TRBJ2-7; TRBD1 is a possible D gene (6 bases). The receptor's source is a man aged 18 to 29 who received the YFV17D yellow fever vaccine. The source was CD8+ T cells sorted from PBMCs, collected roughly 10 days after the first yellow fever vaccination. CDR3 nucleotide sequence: TGTGCCAGCAGCTTGGGGACAAAAACCTACGAGCAGTACTTC. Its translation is CASSLGTKTYEQYF.